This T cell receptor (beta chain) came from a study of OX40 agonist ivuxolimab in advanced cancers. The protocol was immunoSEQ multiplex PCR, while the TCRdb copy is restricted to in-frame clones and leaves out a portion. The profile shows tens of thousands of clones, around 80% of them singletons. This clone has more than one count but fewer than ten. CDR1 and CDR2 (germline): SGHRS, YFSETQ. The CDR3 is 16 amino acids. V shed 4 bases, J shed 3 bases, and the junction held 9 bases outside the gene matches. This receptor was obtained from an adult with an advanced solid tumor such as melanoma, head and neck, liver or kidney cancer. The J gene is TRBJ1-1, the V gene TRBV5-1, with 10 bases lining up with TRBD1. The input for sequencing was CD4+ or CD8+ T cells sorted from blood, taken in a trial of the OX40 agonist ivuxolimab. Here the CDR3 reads CASSPGTGVGYTEAFF. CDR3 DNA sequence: TGCGCCAGCAGCCCCGGGACAGGGGTAGGGTACACTGAAGCTTTCTTT.